What follows describes a single T cell receptor (beta chain). Its cognate antigen is unknown. One end of the junction does not line up with germline, which may come from a read error. In the PCR, 60 Vbeta and 13 Jbeta primers were used. Generated by immunoSEQ multiplex PCR, the TCRdb table keeps only in-frame clones and is missing some. The sample shows some 150,000 clones, roughly 82% of them seen only once. The data derive from a study of cytomegalovirus exposure and HLA in healthy donors. Study observations and caveats: For most TCR beta V segments, an earlier analysis put the productive rate at about 87% or about 30% of the time. The study designated about 160 TCR beta chains cytomegalovirus-associated. In a later analysis, a genetic analysis reported fewer productive-TCR N-insertions in an Asian-associated ancestry cluster than the cohort average.

Sequencing was carried out using PBMCs. This receptor was obtained from a man aged 50 or older in good health and CMV-seropositive.

CDR3 coding DNA: TGTGCCAGTAGTATAGGGGCCATAAACATTCAGTACTTC. Translated, it gives CASSIGAINIQYF. This sequence joins TRBV19 and TRBJ2-4; D is undetermined. Per the germline V gene, CDR1 is LNHDA and CDR2 is SQIVND (reference sequence). This CDR3 spans 13 amino acids.